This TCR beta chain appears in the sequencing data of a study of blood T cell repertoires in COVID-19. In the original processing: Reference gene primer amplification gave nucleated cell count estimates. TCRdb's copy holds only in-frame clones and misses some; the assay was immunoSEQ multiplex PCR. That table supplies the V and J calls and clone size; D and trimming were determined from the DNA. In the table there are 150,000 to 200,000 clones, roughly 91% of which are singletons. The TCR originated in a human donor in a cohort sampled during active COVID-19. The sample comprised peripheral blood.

The CDR3 is CASSHYGRAGSNEQFF. The DNA for the CDR3 is TGTGCCAGCAGCCACTACGGACGGGCGGGTTCCAATGAGCAGTTCTTC. The J gene is TRBJ2-1, the V gene TRBV7-9; TRBD2 might be the D (5 bases). Germline assignment: CDR1 SEHNR and CDR2 FQNEAQ (reference sequence). V gave up 5 bases and J gave up 6 bases, with 20 bases separating them. This CDR3 has 16 residues.